The subject of this entry is one T cell receptor (beta chain). Data came from immunoSEQ multiplex PCR; TCRdb stores just in-frame clones and leaves some out. Of about 1.5 million clones in the sample, around 98% were seen once. This record comes from a study of shared clonotypes between healthy human individuals. V gave up 4 bases and J gave up 2 bases, with 20 bases separating them. CDR1 is SGHNT and CDR2 is YYREEE in the germline V gene (reference sequence). CDR3 length equals 17 residues. This TCR came from a man between 25 and 39 years old in good health. The rearrangement links TRBV5-4 to TRBJ2-3; D tentatively reads TRBD1 or TRBD2 (5 bases each). Material: naive CD4+ T cells sorted from blood. The subset is: CD45RA+ positively selected. CDR3 in DNA: TGTGCCAGCAGCCTGCGAGTTGGGGGAGCGCTCACAGATACGCAGTATTTT. Amino acid sequence: CASSLRVGGALTDTQYF.